The entry that follows covers one TCR beta chain sequence. These data originate in a study of blood T cell repertoires in COVID-19. Study as a whole: Acute-phase and convalescent COVID-19 samples originated in the United States, Italy and Spain. Sample material is recorded as cDNA or gDNA derived from T cells, B-cell-depleted T cells, or PBMCs.

Profiled with immunoSEQ multiplex PCR; TCRdb holds only in-frame clones, not every one. The sample holds tens of thousands of clones; approximately 80% are singletons and the top ten take approximately 6.2%. The CDR3 loop spans 15 amino acids. Germline CDR1 MGHRA, CDR2 YSYEKL. V was shortened by 1 base and J by 1 base, with 10 bases between the two germline ends. The gene calls are TRBV4-1 and TRBJ1-1, with a weak D call TRBD1 (5 bases). This sequence originates from a man aged 60 to 75 with active or convalescent COVID-19. Sequenced material: peripheral blood. Here the CDR3 reads CASSQGSQGNTEAFF. CDR3 DNA: TGCGCCAGCAGCCAAGGAAGTCAGGGGAACACTGAAGCTTTCTTT.